This T cell receptor (beta chain) comes out of a study of T cell changes during pregnancy in multiple sclerosis. The CDR3 totals 11 residues. Germline lookup yields CDR1 MNHNS and CDR2 SASEGT. Trimming took off 6 bases at V and 9 bases at J, with 9 bases between the two ends. Repertoires were generated with immunoSEQ multiplex PCR, while TCRdb's copy carries only in-frame clones and drops some. The sample holds over 90,000 clones, roughly 92% seen once. The rearrangement joins TRBV6-1 to TRBJ2-1; TRBD2 is a possible D gene (6 bases). The material sequenced was peripheral blood, taken after pregnancy. This clonotype was sampled from a female donor with multiple sclerosis, enrolled in a pregnancy study. The CDR3 DNA sequence: TGTGCCAGCAGAGCGGGCAGTGAGCAGTTCTTC. Translated, it gives CASRAGSEQFF.